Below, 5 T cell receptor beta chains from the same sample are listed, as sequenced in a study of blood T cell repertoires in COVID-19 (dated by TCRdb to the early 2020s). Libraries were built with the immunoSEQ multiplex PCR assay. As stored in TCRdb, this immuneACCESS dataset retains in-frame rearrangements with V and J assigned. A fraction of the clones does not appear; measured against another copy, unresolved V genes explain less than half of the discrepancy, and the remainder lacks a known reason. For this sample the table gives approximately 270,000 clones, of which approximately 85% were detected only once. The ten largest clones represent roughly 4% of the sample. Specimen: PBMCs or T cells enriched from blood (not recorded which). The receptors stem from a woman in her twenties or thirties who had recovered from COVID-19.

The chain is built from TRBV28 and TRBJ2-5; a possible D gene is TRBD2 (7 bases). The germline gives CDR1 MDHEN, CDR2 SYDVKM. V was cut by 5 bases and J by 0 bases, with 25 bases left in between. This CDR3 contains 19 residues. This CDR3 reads CASSPTGLLQRGYQETQYF. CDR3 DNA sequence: TGTGCCAGCAGTCCTACGGGACTACTCCAAAGGGGGTACCAAGAGACCCAGTACTTC.

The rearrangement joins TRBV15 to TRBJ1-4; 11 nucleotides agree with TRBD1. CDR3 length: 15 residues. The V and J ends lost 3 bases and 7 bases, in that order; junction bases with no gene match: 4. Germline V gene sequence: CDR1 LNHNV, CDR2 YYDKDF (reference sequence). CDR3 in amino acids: CATSRDRGQSEKLFF. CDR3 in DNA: TGTGCCACCAGCAGGGACAGGGGGCAAAGTGAAAAACTGTTTTTT.

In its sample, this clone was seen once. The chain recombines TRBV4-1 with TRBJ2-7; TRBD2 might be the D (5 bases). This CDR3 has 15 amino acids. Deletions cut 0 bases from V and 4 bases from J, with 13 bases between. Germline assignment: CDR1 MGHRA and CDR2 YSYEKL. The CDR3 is CASSQEEGSWYEQYF. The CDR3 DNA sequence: TGCGCCAGCAGCCAAGAGGAAGGGAGTTGGTACGAGCAGTACTTC.

This chain's CDR3 is CATSRAADEQFF. CDR3 in DNA: TGTGCCACCAGCAGAGCTGCGGATGAGCAGTTCTTC. The rearrangement links TRBV15 to TRBJ2-1; D call uncertain. The CDR3 is made up of 12 amino acids. V shed 1 base and J shed 8 bases, with 6 bases lying between them. Germline V gene lookup returns CDR1 LNHNV and CDR2 YYDKDF (reference sequence).

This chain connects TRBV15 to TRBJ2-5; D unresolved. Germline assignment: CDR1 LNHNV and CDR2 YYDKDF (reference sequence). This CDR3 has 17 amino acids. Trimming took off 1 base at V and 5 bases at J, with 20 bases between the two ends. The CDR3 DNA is TGTGCCACCAGCAGAGGCGATACCCGCCGATTCGTCGAGACCCAGTACTTC. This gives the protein CATSRGDTRRFVETQYF.